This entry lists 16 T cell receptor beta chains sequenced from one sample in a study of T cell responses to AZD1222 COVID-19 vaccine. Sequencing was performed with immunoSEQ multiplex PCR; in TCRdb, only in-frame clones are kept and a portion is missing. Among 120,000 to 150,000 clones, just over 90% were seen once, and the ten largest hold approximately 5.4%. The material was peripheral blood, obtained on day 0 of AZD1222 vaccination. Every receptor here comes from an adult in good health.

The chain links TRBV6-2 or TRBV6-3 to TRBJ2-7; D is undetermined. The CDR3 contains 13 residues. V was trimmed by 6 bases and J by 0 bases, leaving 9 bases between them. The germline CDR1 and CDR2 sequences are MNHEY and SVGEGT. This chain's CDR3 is CASSREASYEQYF. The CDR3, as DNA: TGTGCCAGCAGCCGCGAGGCCTCCTACGAGCAGTACTTC.

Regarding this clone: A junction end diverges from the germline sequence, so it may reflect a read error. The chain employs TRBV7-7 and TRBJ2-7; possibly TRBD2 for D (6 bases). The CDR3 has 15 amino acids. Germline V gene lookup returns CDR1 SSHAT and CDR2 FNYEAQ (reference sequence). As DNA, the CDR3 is TGTGCTAGCAGCTTAGCGGCCGAGAGCTCCTACGAGCAGTACTTC. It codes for CASSLAAESSYEQYF. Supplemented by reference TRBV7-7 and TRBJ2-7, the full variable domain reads GAGVSQSPRYKVTKRGQDVTLRCDPISSHATLYWYQQALGQGPEFLTYFNYEAQPDKSGLPSDRFSAERPEGSISTLTIQRTEQRDSAMYRCASSLAAESSYEQYFGPGTRLTVT.

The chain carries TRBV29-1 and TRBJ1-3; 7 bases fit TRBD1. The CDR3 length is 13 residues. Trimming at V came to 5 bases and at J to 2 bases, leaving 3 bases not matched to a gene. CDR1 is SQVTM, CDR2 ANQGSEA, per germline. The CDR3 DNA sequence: TGCAGCGTTCCTACAGGGGCTGGAAACACCATATATTTT. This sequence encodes CSVPTGAGNTIYF.

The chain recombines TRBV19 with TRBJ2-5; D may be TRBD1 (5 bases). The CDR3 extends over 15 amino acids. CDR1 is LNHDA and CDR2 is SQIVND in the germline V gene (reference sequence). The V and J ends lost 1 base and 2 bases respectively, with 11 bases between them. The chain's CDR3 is CASSIGGRVQETQYF. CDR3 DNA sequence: TGTGCCAGTAGTATAGGTGGCAGGGTTCAAGAGACCCAGTACTTC.

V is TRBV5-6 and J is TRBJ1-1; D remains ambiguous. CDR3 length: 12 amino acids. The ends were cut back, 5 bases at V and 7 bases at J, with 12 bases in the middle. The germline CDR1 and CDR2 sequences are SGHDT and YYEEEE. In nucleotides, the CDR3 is TGTGCCAGCAGTCGGCGCCTGCTTGAAGCTTTCTTT. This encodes CASSRRLLEAFF.

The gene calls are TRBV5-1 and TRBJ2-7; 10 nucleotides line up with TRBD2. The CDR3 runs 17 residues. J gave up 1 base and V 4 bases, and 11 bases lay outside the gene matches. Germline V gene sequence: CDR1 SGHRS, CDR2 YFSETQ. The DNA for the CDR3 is TGCGCCAGCAGCCTCGGACTAGCGGCACCTGGTTCCTACGAGCAGTACTTC. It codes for CASSLGLAAPGSYEQYF.

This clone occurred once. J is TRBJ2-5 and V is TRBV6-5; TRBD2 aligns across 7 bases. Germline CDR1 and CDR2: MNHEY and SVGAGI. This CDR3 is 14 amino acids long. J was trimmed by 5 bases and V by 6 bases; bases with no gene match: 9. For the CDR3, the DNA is TGTGCCAGCAGGCCCCGGGGAGGGCAGGAGACCCAGTACTTC. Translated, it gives CASRPRGGQETQYF.

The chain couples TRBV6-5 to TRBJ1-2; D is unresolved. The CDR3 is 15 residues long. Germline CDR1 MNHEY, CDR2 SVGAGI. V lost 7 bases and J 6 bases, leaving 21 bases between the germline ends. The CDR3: CASTESLGRGHGYTF. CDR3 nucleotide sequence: TGTGCCAGCACCGAATCCTTAGGACGAGGGCATGGCTACACCTTC.

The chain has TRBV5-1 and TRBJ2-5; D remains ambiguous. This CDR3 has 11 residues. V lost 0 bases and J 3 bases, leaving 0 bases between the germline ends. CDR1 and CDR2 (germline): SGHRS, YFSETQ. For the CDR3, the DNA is TGCGCCAGCAGCTTGGAAGAGACCCAGTACTTC. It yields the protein CASSLEETQYF.

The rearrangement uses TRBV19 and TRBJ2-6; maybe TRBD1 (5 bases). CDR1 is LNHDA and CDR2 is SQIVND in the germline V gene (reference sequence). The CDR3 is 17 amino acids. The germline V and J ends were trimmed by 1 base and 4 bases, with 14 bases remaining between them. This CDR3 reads CASSIGQIAWGANVLTF. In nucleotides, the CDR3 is TGTGCCAGTAGTATAGGACAGATAGCTTGGGGGGCCAACGTCCTGACTTTC.

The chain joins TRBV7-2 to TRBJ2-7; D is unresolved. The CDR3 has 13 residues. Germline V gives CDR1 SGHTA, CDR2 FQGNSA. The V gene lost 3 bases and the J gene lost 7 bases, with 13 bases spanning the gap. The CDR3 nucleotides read TGTGCCAGCAGCTTGGGCTCCCACAGTGAGCAGTACTTC. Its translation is CASSLGSHSEQYF.

CDR3 amino acids: CASRLGTGGSYEQYF. The CDR3 DNA reads as TGTGCCAGCAGACTGGGGACAGGGGGCTCTTACGAGCAGTACTTC. V usage is TRBV27 and J usage is TRBJ2-7; 12 bases are shared with TRBD1. The junction had 7 bases not matched to a gene; V was cut back by 6 bases and J by 4 bases. CDR3 length: 15 amino acids. Germline V gene lookup returns CDR1 MNHEY and CDR2 SMNVEV (reference sequence).

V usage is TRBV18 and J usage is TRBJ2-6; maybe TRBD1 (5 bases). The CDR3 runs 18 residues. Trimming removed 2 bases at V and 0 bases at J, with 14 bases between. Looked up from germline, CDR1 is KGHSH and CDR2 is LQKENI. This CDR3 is CASSPSDSGNSGANVLTF. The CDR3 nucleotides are TGTGCCAGCTCACCATCGGATTCAGGGAACTCTGGGGCCAACGTCCTGACTTTC.

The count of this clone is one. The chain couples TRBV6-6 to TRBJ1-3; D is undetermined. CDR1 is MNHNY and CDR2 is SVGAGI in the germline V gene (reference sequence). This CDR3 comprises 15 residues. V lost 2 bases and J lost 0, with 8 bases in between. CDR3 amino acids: CASSYQISSGNTIYF. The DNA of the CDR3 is TGTGCCAGCAGTTACCAGATAAGCTCTGGAAACACCATATATTTT.

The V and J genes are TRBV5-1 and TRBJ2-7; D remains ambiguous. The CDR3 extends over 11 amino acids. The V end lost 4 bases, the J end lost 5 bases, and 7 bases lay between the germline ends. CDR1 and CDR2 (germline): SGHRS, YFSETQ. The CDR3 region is CASSLLNEQYF. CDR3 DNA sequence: TGCGCCAGCAGCCTTCTAAACGAGCAGTACTTC.

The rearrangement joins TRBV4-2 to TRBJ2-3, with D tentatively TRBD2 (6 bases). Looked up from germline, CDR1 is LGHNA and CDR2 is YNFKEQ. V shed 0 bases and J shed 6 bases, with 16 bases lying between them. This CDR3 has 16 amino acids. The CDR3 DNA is TGTGCCAGCAGCCAAGAGGTATCGCGGGGAGGTGATACGCAGTATTTT. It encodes CASSQEVSRGGDTQYF.